This T cell receptor (beta chain) was sequenced during a study of OX40 agonist ivuxolimab in advanced cancers. The overall study: The dose-escalation group included hepatocellular carcinoma, melanoma, renal cell carcinoma and head and neck cancer.

The CDR3 loop spans 10 amino acids. Germline CDR1 DFQATT, CDR2 SNEGSKA (reference sequence). V lost 4 bases, J lost 3 bases, and 4 bases lay in between. The table came from immunoSEQ multiplex PCR; TCRdb's copy has only in-frame clones and leaves some out. The sample consists of 130,000 or so clones, 85% to 95% of them appearing once. This chain uses TRBV20-1 with TRBJ2-7; D is uncertain. The origin of this receptor is an adult with an advanced solid tumor such as melanoma, head and neck, liver or kidney cancer. Sequencing was performed on CD4+ or CD8+ T cells sorted from blood, taken in a trial of the OX40 agonist ivuxolimab. The CDR3 nucleotides read TGCAGTGCTATTGGCTACGAGCAGTACTTC. This encodes CSAIGYEQYF.